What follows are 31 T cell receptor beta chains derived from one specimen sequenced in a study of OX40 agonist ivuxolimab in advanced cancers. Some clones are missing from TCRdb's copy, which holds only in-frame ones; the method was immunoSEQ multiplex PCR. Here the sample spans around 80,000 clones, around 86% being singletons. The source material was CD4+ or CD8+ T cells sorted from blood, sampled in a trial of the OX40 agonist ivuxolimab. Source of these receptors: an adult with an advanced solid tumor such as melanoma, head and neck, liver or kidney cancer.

The CDR3: CASSLGAFGDSPLHF. The CDR3 bases are TGTGCCAGCAGCTTGGGGGCGTTCGGGGATTCACCCCTCCACTTT. The J gene is TRBJ1-6, the V gene TRBV5-6; no clear D gene. Germline CDR1 and CDR2: SGHDT and YYEEEE. V lost 0 bases to trimming and J lost 8 bases, with 12 bases between them. This CDR3 comprises 15 residues.

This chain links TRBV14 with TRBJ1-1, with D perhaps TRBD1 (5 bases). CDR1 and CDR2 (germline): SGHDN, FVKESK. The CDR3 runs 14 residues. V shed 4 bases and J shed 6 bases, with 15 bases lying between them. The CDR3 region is CASSPHTGTAEAFF. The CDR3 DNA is TGTGCCAGCAGCCCTCATACCGGGACGGCTGAAGCTTTCTTT.

The CDR3 sequence is CASSLGQYNSPLHF. The CDR3 nucleotides are TGTGCCAGCAGCTTAGGACAGTATAATTCACCCCTCCACTTT. The chain employs TRBV11-2 and TRBJ1-6, with D perhaps TRBD1 (5 bases). Germline CDR1 SGHAT, CDR2 FQNNGV. This CDR3 spans 14 amino acids. The V gene lost 1 base and the J gene lost 4 bases, with 5 bases spanning the gap.

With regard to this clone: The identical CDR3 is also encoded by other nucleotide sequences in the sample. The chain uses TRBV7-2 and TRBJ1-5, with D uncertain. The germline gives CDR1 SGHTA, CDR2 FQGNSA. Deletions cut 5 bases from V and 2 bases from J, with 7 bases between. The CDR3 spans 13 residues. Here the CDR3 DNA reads TGTGCCAGCAGCCCGGACGGCAATCAGCCCCAGCATTTT. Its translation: CASSPDGNQPQHF.

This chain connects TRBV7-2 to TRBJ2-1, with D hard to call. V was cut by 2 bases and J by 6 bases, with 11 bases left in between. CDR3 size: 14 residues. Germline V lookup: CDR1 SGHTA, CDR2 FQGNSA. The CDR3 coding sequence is TGTGCCAGCAGCTTACGGGCAGGATCCAATGAGCAGTTCTTC. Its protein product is CASSLRAGSNEQFF.

The CDR3 reads CASSLPRQGYYGYTF. The CDR3 DNA follows: TGTGCCAGCAGCTTACCCCGACAGGGCTACTATGGCTACACCTTC. The chain uses TRBV28 and TRBJ1-2; 7 positions agree with TRBD1. The CDR3 is made up of 15 amino acids. Germline assignment: CDR1 MDHEN and CDR2 SYDVKM. V shed 6 bases, J shed 3 bases, and the junction held 10 bases outside the gene matches.

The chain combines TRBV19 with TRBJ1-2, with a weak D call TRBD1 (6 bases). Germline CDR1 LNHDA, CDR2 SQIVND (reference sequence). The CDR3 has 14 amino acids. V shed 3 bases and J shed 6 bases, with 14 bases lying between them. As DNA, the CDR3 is TGTGCCAGTAGTATTGATGGGTGGACAGATGGCTACACCTTC. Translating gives CASSIDGWTDGYTF.

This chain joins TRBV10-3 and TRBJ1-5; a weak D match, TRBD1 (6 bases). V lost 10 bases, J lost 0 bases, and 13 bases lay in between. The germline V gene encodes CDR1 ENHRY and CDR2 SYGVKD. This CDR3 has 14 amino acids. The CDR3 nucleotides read TGTGCCACCCGGACAGAATATAGCAATCAGCCCCAGCATTTT. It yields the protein CATRTEYSNQPQHF.

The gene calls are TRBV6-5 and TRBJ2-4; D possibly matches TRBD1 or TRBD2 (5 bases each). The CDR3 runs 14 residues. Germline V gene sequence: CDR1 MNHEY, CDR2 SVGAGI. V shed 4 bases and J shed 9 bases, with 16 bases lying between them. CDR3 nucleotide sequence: TGTGCCAGCAGTTCCGGGACCCTCGAAGGCATTCAGTACTTC. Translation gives CASSSGTLEGIQYF.

This chain's CDR3 is CASTSGEGVYTF. The CDR3 DNA reads TGTGCCAGCACTTCCGGAGAGGGGGTCTACACCTTC. The chain links TRBV9 to TRBJ1-2, with D possibly TRBD1 on 6 matching bases. Germline values: CDR1 SGDLS, CDR2 YYNGEE. The CDR3 runs to 12 residues. V shed 6 bases and J shed 10 bases, with 16 bases lying between them.

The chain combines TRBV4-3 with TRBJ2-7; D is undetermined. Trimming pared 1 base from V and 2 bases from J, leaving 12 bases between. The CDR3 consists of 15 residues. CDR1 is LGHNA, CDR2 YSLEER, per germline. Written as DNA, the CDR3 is TGCGCCAGCAGCCAAGCTACTTCTCTCCCCTACGAGCAGTACTTC. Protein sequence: CASSQATSLPYEQYF.

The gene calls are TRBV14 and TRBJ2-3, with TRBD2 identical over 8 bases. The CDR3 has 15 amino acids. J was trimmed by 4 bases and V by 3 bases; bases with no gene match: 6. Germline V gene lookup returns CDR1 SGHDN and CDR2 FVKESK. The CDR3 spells CASSHSSGTSDTQYF. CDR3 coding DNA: TGTGCCAGCAGCCATAGTAGCGGGACATCAGATACGCAGTATTTT.

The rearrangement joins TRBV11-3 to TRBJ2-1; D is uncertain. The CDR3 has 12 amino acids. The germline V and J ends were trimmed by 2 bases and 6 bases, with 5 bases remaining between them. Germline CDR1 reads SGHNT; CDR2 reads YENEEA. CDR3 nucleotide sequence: TGTGCCAGCAGCTTATCCGGCAATGAGCAGTTCTTC. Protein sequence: CASSLSGNEQFF.

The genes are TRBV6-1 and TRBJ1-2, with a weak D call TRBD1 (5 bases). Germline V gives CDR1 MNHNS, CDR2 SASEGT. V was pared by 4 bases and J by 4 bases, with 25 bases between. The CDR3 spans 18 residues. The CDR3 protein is CASSGGSGDLPSIYGYTF. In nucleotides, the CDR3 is TGTGCCAGCAGTGGTGGGTCGGGGGACCTGCCCTCGATCTATGGCTACACCTTC.

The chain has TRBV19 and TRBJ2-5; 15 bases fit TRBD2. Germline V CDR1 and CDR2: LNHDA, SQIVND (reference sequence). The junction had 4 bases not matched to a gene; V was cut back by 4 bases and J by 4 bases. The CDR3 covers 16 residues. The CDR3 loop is CASSTRTSGRGETQYF. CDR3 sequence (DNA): TGTGCCAGTAGTACCCGGACTAGCGGGAGGGGAGAGACCCAGTACTTC.

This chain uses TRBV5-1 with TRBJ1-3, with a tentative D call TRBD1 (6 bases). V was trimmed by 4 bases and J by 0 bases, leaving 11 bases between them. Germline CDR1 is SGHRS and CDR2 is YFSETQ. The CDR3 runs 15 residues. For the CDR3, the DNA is TGCGCCAGCAGCGGGACACAGGGCTCTGGAAACACCATATATTTT. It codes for CASSGTQGSGNTIYF.

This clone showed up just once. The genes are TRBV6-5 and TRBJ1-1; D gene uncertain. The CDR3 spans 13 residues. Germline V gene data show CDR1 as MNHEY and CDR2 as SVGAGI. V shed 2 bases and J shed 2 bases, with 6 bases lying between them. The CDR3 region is CASSYAGNTEAFF. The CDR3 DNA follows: TGTGCCAGCAGTTACGCCGGCAACACTGAAGCTTTCTTT.

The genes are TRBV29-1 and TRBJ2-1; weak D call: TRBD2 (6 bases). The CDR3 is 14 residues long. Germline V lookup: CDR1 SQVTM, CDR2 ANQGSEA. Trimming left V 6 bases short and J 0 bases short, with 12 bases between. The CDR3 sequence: CSVVADPSYNEQFF. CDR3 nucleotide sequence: TGCAGCGTCGTAGCGGACCCCTCCTACAATGAGCAGTTCTTC.

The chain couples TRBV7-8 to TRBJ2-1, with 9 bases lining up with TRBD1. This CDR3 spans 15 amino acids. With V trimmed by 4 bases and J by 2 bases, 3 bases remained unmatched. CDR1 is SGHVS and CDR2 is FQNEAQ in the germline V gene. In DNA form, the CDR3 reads TGTGCCAGCAGCTACCGACAGGGGGCCTACAATGAGCAGTTCTTC. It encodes CASSYRQGAYNEQFF.

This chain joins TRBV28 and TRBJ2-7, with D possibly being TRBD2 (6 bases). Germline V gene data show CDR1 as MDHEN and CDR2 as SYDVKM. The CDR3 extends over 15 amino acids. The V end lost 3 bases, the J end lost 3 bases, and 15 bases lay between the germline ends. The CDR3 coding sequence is TGTGCCAGCAGTTTGCCCGGAGGGACTTACTACGAGCAGTACTTC. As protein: CASSLPGGTYYEQYF.

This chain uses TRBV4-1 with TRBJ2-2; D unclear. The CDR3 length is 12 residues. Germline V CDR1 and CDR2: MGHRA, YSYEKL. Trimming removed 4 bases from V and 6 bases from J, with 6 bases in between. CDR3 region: CASSRLAGELFF. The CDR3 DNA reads TGCGCCAGCAGCCGACTCGCCGGGGAGCTGTTTTTT.

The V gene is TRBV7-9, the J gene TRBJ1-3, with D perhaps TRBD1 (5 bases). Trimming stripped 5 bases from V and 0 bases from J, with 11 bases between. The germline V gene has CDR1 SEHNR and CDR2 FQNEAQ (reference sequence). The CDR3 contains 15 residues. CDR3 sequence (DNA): TGTGCCAGCAGCACCTGGGGGAGCTCTGGAAACACCATATATTTT. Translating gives CASSTWGSSGNTIYF.

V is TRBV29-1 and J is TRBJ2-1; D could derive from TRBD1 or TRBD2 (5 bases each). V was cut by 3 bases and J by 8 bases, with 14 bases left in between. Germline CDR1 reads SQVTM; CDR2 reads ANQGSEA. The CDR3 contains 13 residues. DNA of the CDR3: TGCAGCGTTGATTGGCAGGGTAGCGATGAGCAGTTCTTC. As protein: CSVDWQGSDEQFF.

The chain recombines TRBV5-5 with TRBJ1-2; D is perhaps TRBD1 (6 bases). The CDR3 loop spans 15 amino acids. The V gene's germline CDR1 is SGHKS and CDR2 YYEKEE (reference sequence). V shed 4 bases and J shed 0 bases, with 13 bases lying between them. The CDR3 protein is CASSPTGSTNYGYTF. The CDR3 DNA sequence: TGTGCCAGCAGCCCCACAGGGTCCACTAACTATGGCTACACCTTC.

CDR3 amino acids: CASRTDRSSYNSPLHF. CDR3 in DNA: TGTGCCAGCAGGACGGACCGGAGCTCCTATAATTCACCCCTCCACTTT. The V gene is TRBV2, the J gene TRBJ1-6; D is uncertain. V was clipped by 6 bases and J by 0 bases, with 12 bases between them. The CDR3 is made up of 16 amino acids. Germline lookup yields CDR1 SNHLY and CDR2 FYNNEI.

The CDR3 reads CASRGTEYPGNTIYF. The CDR3 region has the DNA TGTGCCAGCAGGGGGACGGAATACCCTGGAAACACCATATATTTT. The chain joins TRBV2 to TRBJ1-3; tentatively, D is TRBD1 (5 bases). The germline gives CDR1 SNHLY, CDR2 FYNNEI. This CDR3 has 15 amino acids. The V end was cut by 6 bases, the J end by 2 bases, with 14 bases between.

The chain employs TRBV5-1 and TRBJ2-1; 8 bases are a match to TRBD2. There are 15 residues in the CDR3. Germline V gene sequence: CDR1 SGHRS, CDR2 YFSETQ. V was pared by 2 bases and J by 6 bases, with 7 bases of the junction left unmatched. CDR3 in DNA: TGCGCCAGCAGCTTCTTAGCGGGAATGGGCAATGAGCAGTTCTTC. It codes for CASSFLAGMGNEQFF.

The CDR3 here is CAIRGDREGETQYF. CDR3 DNA sequence: TGTGCCATCAGGGGGGACAGGGAAGGGGAGACCCAGTACTTC. The rearrangement links TRBV10-3 to TRBJ2-5; 9 bases are a match to TRBD1. V shed 6 bases, J shed 5 bases, and the junction held 7 bases outside the gene matches. From germline, CDR1 is ENHRY and CDR2 SYGVKD. The CDR3 runs to 14 residues.

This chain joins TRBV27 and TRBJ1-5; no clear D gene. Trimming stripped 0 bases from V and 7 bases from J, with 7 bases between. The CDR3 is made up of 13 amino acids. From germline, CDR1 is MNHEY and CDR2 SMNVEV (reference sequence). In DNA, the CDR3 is TGTGCCAGCAGTTTATCCCAGCTACAGCCCCAGCATTTT. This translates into CASSLSQLQPQHF.

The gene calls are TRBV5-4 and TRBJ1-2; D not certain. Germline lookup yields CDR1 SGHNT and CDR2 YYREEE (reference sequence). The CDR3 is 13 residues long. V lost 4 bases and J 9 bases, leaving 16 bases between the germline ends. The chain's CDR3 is CASSLEPLYSYTF. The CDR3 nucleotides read TGTGCCAGCAGCCTCGAGCCCCTCTACAGCTACACCTTC.

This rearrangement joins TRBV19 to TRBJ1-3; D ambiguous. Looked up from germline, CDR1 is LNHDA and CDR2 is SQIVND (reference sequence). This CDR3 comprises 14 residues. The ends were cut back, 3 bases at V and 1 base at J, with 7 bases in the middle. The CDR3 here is CASSMRESGNTIYF. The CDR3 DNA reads TGTGCCAGTAGTATGAGGGAGTCTGGAAACACCATATATTTT.